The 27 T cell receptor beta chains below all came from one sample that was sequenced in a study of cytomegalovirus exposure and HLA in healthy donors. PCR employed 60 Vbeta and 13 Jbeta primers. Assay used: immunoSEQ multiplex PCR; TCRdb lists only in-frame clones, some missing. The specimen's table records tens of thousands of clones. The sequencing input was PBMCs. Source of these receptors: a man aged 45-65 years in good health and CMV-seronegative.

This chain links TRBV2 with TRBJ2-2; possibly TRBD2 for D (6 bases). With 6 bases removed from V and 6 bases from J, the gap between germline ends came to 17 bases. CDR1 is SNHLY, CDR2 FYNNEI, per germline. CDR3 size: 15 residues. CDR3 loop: CASSQTMRGAGELFF. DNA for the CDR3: TGTGCCAGCAGCCAGACCATGCGGGGCGCCGGGGAGCTGTTTTTT.

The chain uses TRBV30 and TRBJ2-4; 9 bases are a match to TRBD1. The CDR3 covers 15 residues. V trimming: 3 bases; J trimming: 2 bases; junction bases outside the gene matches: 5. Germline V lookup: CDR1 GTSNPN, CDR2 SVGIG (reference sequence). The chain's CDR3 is CAWSTGGASKNIQYF. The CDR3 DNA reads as TGTGCCTGGAGCACAGGGGGCGCTTCCAAAAACATTCAGTACTTC.

The CDR3 DNA reads TGTGCCAGCAGCTTAGATAGCGGGGGGGCCACAGATACGCAGTATTTT. The encoded protein is CASSLDSGGATDTQYF. The chain couples TRBV7-8 to TRBJ2-3; 11 bases map to TRBD2. Germline loops: CDR1 SGHVS, CDR2 FQNEAQ. The V segment lost 1 base and the J segment 2 bases; nucleotides outside the gene matches: 2. The length of the CDR3 is 16 residues.

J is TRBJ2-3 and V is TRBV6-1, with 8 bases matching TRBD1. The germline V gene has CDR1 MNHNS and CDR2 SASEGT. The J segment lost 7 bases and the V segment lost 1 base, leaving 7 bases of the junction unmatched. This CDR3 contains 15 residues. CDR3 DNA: TGTGCCAGCAGTGAAGTGGGGACAGGAGGATATACGCAGTATTTT. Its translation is CASSEVGTGGYTQYF.

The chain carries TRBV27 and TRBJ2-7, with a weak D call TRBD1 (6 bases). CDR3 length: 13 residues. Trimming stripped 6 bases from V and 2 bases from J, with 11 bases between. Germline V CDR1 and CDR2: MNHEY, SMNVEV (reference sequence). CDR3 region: CASSPDRAYEQYF. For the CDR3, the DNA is TGTGCCAGCAGCCCGGACAGAGCCTACGAGCAGTACTTC.

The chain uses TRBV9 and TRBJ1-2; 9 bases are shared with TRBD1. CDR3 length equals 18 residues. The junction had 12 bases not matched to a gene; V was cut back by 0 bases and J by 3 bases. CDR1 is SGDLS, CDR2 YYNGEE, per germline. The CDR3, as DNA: TGTGCCAGCAGCGTAGCCCCGACGGGGACAGGGAAGGACTATGGCTACACCTTC. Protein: CASSVAPTGTGKDYGYTF.

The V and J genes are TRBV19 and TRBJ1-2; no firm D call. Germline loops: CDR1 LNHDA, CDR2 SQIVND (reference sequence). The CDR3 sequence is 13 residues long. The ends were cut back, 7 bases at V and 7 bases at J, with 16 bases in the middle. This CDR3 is CASIGQEEGGYTF. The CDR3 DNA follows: TGTGCCAGTATTGGGCAGGAAGAGGGTGGCTACACCTTC.

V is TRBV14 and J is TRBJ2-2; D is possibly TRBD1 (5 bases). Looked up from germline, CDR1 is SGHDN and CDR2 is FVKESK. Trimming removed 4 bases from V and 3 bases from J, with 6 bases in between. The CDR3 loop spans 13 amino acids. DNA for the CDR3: TGTGCCAGCAGCCGGACATACACCGGGGAGCTGTTTTTT. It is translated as CASSRTYTGELFF.

CDR3 coding DNA: TGTGCCAGCAGCCAAGATAACAGGCGAATCTCTGGAAACACCATATATTTT. This gives the protein CASSQDNRRISGNTIYF. This sequence joins TRBV14 and TRBJ1-3; D is possibly TRBD1 (5 bases). The CDR3 runs to 17 residues. The V end was cut by 0 bases, the J end by 0 bases, with 12 bases between. CDR1 is SGHDN, CDR2 FVKESK, per germline.

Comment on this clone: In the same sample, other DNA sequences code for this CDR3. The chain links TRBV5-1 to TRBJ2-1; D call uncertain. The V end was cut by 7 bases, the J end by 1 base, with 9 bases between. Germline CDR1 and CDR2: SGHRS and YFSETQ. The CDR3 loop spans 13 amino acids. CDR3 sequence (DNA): TGCGCCAGCGCCACAGAATCCTACAATGAGCAGTTCTTC. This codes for CASATESYNEQFF. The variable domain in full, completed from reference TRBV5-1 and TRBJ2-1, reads KAGVTQTPRYLIKTRGQQVTLSCSPISGHRSVSWYQQTPGQGLQFLFEYFSETQRNKGNFPGRFSGRQFSNSRSEMNVSTLELGDSALYLCASATESYNEQFFGPGTRLTVL.

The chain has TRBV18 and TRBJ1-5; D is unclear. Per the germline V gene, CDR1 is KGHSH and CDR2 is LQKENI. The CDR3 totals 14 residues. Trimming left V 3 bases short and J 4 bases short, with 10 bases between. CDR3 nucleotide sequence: TGTGCCAGCTCACCCGGACTGAGAAATCAGCCCCAGCATTTT. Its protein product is CASSPGLRNQPQHF.

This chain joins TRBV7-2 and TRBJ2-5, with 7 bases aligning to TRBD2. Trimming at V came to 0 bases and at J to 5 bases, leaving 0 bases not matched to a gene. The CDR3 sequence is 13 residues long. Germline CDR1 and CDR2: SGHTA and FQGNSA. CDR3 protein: CASSLAGGETQYF. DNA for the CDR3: TGTGCCAGCAGCTTAGCCGGGGGGGAGACCCAGTACTTC.

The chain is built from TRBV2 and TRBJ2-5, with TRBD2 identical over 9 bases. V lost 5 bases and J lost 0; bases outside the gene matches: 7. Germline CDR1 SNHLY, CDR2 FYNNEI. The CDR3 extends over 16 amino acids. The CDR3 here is CASSTGLAAYQETQYF. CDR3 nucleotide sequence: TGTGCCAGCAGTACGGGACTAGCAGCGTACCAAGAGACCCAGTACTTC.

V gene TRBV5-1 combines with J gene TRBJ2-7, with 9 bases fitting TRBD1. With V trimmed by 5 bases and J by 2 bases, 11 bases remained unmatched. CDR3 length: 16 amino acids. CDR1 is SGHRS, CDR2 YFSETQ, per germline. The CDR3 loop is CASSSGQGENTYEQYF. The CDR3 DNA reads TGCGCCAGCAGTTCGGGACAGGGTGAGAACACCTACGAGCAGTACTTC.

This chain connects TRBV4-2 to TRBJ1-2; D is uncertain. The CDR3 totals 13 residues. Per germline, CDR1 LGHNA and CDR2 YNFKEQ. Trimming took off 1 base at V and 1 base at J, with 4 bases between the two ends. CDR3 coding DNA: TGTGCCAGCAGCCAAGCCCGTAACTATGGCTACACCTTC. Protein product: CASSQARNYGYTF.

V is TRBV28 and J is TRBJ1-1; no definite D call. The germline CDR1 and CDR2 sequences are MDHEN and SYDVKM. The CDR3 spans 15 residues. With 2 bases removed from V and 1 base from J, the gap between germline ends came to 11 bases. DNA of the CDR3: TGTGCCAGCAGTTTAGTAACAGCAAAGAACACTGAAGCTTTCTTT. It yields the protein CASSLVTAKNTEAFF. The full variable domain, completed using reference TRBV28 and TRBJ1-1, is DVKVTQSSRYLVKRTGEKVFLECVQDMDHENMFWYRQDPGLGLRLIYFSYDVKMKEKGDIPEGYSVSREKKERFSLILESASTNQTSMYLCASSLVTAKNTEAFFGQGTRLTVV.

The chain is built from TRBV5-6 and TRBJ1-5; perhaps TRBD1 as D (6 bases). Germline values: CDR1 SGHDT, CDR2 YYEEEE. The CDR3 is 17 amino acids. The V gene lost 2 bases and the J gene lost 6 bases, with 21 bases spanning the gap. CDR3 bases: TGTGCCAGCAGCTTTAGGGGGGGGCGAGAATTTGGTCAGCCCCAGCATTTT. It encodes CASSFRGGREFGQPQHF.

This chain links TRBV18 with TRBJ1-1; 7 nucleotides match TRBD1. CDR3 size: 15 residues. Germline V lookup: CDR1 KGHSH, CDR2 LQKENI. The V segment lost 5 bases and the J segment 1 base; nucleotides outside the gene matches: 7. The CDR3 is CASSERGQTNTEAFF. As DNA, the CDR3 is TGTGCCAGCTCAGAACGGGGACAGACGAACACTGAAGCTTTCTTT.

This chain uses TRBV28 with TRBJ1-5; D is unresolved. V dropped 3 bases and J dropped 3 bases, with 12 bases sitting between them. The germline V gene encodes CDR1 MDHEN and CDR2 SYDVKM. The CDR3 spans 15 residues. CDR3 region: CASSFGSDSNQPQHF. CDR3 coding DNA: TGTGCCAGCAGTTTTGGGAGTGATTCCAATCAGCCCCAGCATTTT.

CDR3 sequence reads: CASSPDRADEQYF. DNA for the CDR3: TGTGCCAGCTCACCAGACAGGGCGGACGAGCAGTACTTC. The V gene is TRBV18, the J gene TRBJ2-7, with 7 bases lining up with TRBD1. J was trimmed by 5 bases and V by 2 bases; bases with no gene match: 3. Per germline, CDR1 KGHSH and CDR2 LQKENI. CDR3 length: 13 amino acids.

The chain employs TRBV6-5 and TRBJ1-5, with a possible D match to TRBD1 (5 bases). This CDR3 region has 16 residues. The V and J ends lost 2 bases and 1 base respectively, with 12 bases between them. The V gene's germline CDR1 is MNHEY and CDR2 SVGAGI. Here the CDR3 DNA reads TGTGCCAGCAGTTACCGCGGGGGGGAGAGCAATCAGCCCCAGCATTTT. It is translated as CASSYRGGESNQPQHF.

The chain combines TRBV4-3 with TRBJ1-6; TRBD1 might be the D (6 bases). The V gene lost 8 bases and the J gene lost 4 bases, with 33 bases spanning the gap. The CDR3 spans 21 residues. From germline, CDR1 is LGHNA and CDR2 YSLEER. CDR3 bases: TGCGCCAGCGGGGGGGCGAATACGGGGACACCGGGTGGCCTTTATAATTCACCCCTCCACTTT. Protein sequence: CASGGANTGTPGGLYNSPLHF.

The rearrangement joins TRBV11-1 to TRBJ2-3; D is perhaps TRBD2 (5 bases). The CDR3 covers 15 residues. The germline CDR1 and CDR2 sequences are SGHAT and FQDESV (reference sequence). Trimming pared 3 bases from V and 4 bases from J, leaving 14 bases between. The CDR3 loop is CASSFLGSWPDTQYF. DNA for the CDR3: TGTGCCAGCAGCTTCCTAGGGAGTTGGCCAGATACGCAGTATTTT.

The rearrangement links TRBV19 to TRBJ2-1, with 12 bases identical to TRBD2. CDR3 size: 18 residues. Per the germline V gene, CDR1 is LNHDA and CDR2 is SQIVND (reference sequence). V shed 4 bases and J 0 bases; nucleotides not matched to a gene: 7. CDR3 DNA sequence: TGTGCCAGTAGTAATCTAGCGGGGGGGACCAGCTCCTACAATGAGCAGTTCTTC. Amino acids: CASSNLAGGTSSYNEQFF.

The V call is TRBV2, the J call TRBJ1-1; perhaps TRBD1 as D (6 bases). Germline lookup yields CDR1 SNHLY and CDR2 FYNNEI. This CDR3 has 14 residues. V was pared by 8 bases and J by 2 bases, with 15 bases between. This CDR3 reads CASGPGHRNTEAFF. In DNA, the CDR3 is TGTGCCAGCGGACCGGGACACCGTAACACTGAAGCTTTCTTT.

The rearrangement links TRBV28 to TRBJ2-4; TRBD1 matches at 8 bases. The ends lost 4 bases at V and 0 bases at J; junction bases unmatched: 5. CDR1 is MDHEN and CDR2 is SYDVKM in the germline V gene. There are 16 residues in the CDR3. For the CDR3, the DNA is TGTGCCAGCAGTTCCCAGGGGGCCCAAGCCAAAAACATTCAGTACTTC. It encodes CASSSQGAQAKNIQYF.

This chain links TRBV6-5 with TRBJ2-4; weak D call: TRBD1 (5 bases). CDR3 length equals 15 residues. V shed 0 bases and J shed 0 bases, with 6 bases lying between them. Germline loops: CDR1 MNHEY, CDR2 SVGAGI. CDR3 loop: CASSYSGLAKNIQYF. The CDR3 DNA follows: TGTGCCAGCAGTTACTCGGGGCTAGCCAAAAACATTCAGTACTTC.